This T cell receptor beta chain was recovered during a study of T cell changes during pregnancy in multiple sclerosis. Germline assignment: CDR1 MNHEY and CDR2 SVGAGI. This CDR3 has 15 residues. V was clipped by 8 bases and J by 6 bases; unmatched bases: 15. Produced via immunoSEQ multiplex PCR; TCRdb's table is partial and in-frame only. The sample yields around 62,000 clones, approximately 90% seen once. The TCR sequence derives from a female donor with multiple sclerosis, enrolled in a pregnancy study. The rearrangement links TRBV6-5 to TRBJ1-2; 7 bases match TRBD1. The sample consisted of CD4+ T cells from peripheral blood mononuclear cells, taken in the first trimester of pregnancy. CDR3 amino acids: CASGDSDRRRDGYTF. The CDR3, as DNA: TGTGCCAGCGGGGATTCGGACAGGAGGCGAGATGGCTACACCTTC.